This entry concerns a single T cell receptor (beta chain). No antigen is known for it. A read error may explain this, as a much larger clone is one base away. CDR3 length: 12 residues. Germline V gene sequence: CDR1 MNHEY, CDR2 SVGAGI. The germline V and J ends were trimmed by 5 bases and 8 bases, with 12 bases remaining between them. The data belong to a study of Graves' ophthalmopathy and Graves' hyperthyroidism. The study, taken as a whole, reports: Separation of ophthalmopathy from stable hyperthyroidism was achieved by a 13-signature model, at approximately 88% sensitivity and roughly 81% specificity. Most expanded thyroid clonotypes above 0.001 frequency also appeared in blood.

The study amplified TCR beta CDR3 regions using RNA transcripts. First-round RT-PCR with HTBI primers preceded a second-round multiplex PCR. TCRdb called the multiplex PCR reads again in MiXCR, with one record for every CDR3 protein. Altogether about 1.2 million distinct CDR3 sequences are present, 35% to 45% being singletons, with the ten largest covering 11%. A diagnosis was made from clinical symptoms together with serum thyroxine, TRAb, thyroid ultrasound and orbital computed tomography. The source material was peripheral blood or thyroid tissue (not recorded which). The V call is TRBV6-5, the J call TRBJ1-2; no clear D gene. This receptor was taken from an adult man with Graves' hyperthyroidism. The CDR3 loop reads CASSDEGQGYTF. The DNA of the CDR3 is TGTGCCAGCAGTGACGAGGGTCAAGGCTACACCTTC.